The rows below give T cell receptor beta chains drawn from one sample of a study of cytomegalovirus exposure and HLA in healthy donors. Some clones are missing from TCRdb's copy, which holds only in-frame ones; the method was immunoSEQ multiplex PCR. The sample has about 130,000 clones. Sequencing used PBMCs. Receptors originate from a man aged 40-55 years in good health and CMV-seronegative. The CDR3 runs from the conserved cysteine through the conserved F or W. The D gene is left open where the match is weak.

TRBV5-6	TRBJ1-3	NA	TGTGCCAGCAGCTCTACGGGGAGCTCTGGAAACACCATATATTTT	CASSSTGSSGNTIYF
TRBV28	TRBJ2-7	NA	TGTGCCAGCACCCAGCGGGACATCTACGAGCAGTACTTC	CASTQRDIYEQYF
TRBV11-2	TRBJ2-7	NA	TGTGCCAGCAGCACTCAGGGTTCACAGTACTTC	CASSTQGSQYF
TRBV2	TRBJ1-1	NA	TGTGCCAGCAGTGGGGAGCGGAGGAACACTGAAGCTTTCTTT	CASSGERRNTEAFF
TRBV5-4	TRBJ2-3	NA	TGTGCCAGCCAGACCGACTACAGCACAGATACGCAGTATTTT	CASQTDYSTDTQYF
TRBV6-1	TRBJ1-1	NA	TGTGCCAGCAGTGAAGGAGCGACTGAAGCTTTCTTT	CASSEGATEAFF
TRBV28	TRBJ1-1	NA	TGTGCCAGCAGTCTACAGGGGAACACTGAAGCTTTCTTT	CASSLQGNTEAFF
TRBV13	TRBJ2-5	NA	TGTGCCAGCAGCCCTAGGGGGTCCAGCCGGGGAGAGACCCGGTACTTC	CASSPRGSSRGETRYF
TRBV7-9	TRBJ2-5	TRBD1	TGTGCCAGCAGCGGGGGACAGATAGATGTGGAAGAGACCCAGTACTTC	CASSGGQIDVEETQYF
TRBV5-1	TRBJ2-1	NA	TGCGCCAGCAGCTTACCTAAGAATGAGCAGTTCTTC	CASSLPKNEQFF
TRBV10-3	TRBJ2-7	TRBD2	TGTGCCATCAGTGATGGTCTAGCGGAGTCCTACGAGCAGTACTTC	CAISDGLAESYEQYF
TRBV13	TRBJ1-3	TRBD1	TGTGCCAGCAGCGACTGGGGACAGTACTCTGGAAACACCATATATTTT	CASSDWGQYSGNTIYF
TRBV5-5	TRBJ1-1	NA	TGTGCCACCCGGGCGGGGACGTATGGCACTGAAGCTTTCTTT	CATRAGTYGTEAFF
TRBV5-6	TRBJ1-2	TRBD1	TGTGCCAGCCTCGGACAGGGGGCGCTTCGAAACTATGGCTACACCTTC	CASLGQGALRNYGYTF
TRBV4-2	TRBJ2-2	TRBD2	TGTGCCCACGGGCTAGCGGGAGCCGGGGAGCTGTTTTTT	CAHGLAGAGELFF